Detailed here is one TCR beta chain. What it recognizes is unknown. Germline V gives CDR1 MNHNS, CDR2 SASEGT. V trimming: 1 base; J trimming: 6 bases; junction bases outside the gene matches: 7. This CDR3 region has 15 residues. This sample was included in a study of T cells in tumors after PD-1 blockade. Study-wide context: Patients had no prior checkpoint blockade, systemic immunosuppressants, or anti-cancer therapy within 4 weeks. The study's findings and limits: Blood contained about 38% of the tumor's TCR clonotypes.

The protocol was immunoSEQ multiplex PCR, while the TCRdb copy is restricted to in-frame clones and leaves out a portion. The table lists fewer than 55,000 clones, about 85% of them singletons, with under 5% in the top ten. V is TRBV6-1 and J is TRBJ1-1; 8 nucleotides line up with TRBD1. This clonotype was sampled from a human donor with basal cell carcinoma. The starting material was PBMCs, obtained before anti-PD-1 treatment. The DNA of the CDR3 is TGTGCCAGCAGTGAAGAGGGGCAGGGGGCGGCTGAAGCTTTCTTT. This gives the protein CASSEEGQGAAEAFF.